This T cell receptor (beta chain) was sequenced for a study of shared T cell receptors in the human thymus. Turning to this clone: This same CDR3 is encoded by further DNA sequences in the sample.

TCRdb's table, derived via immunoSEQ multiplex PCR, lists solely in-frame clones and lacks some. In the table there are under 450,000 clones, roughly 94% of which are singletons. The CDR3 totals 14 residues. V shed 5 bases and J shed 2 bases, with 10 bases lying between them. Germline V gene sequence: CDR1 MNHEY, CDR2 SVGAGI. This sequence joins TRBV6-5 and TRBJ1-5, with a possible D match to TRBD1 (6 bases). The sample was thymocytes. The receptor comes from a human donor. The CDR3 here is CASSPRGGNQPQHF. CDR3 in DNA: TGTGCCAGCAGTCCGAGGGGGGGCAATCAGCCCCAGCATTTT.